This T cell receptor (beta chain) was observed in a study of shared clonotypes between healthy human individuals. Turning to the study itself: Researchers drew samples from a couple of women and a few men aged 18 to 49.

Study-wide results and caveats: Against clonotypes common to all four donors, non-shared ones had lower generation probabilities. Having only a few donors restricted how much genetic and exposure-history diversity was captured. Shared clonotypes: 4.5% to 6.5% naive CD4, about 3.3% naive CD8, 2.3% memory CD4, 0.4% memory CD8.

The table came from immunoSEQ multiplex PCR; TCRdb's copy has only in-frame clones and leaves some out. The sample carries more than 600,000 clones, 92% recorded once. CD45RO-negative, CCR7-selected cells formed the naive CD8 fraction, which excluded terminally differentiated effector memory CD45RA+ cells. Concerning this clone: The antigen remains unidentified.

In germline, CDR1 is SGHVS, CDR2 FNYEAQ. The CDR3 loop spans 16 amino acids. The V and J ends lost 5 bases and 2 bases respectively, with 16 bases between them. Sequenced: naive CD8+ T cells sorted from blood. This chain uses TRBV7-6 with TRBJ2-1; D remains unclear. This receptor was obtained from a man in his thirties or forties in good health. This CDR3 is CASSLSFRAAYNEQFF. The CDR3 coding sequence is TGTGCCAGCAGCCTGAGCTTTAGGGCGGCCTACAATGAGCAGTTCTTC.